This entry concerns a single T cell receptor (beta chain). Antigen specificity is unknown. Repertoires were generated with immunoSEQ multiplex PCR, while TCRdb's copy carries only in-frame clones and drops some. The data contain 100,000 to 150,000 clones, about nine tenths of them singletons. The data were taken from a study of T cell responses to AZD1222 COVID-19 vaccine. General study findings and limits: When two AZD1222 doses had been given, Spike-specific TCR breadth and depth rose. At 160-218 and 743-854, vaccine-associated CD4 TCRs were dominant, and they spanned spike.

The sequencing used peripheral blood, collected on day 0 of AZD1222 vaccination. This receptor was identified in an adult in good health.

The CDR3 here is CASSLNTGVDGELFF. CDR3 nucleotide sequence: TGCGCCAGCAGCCTTAACACAGGGGTTGACGGGGAGCTGTTTTTT. The chain couples TRBV5-1 to TRBJ2-2, with 7 nucleotides matching TRBD1. With 4 bases clipped from V and 7 bases from J, the junction kept 10 bases outside the gene matches. CDR1 and CDR2 from the germline V gene are SGHRS and YFSETQ. The length of the CDR3 is 15 residues.